Given below is one T cell receptor (beta chain) in context. This sample is drawn from a study of blood T cell repertoires in COVID-19. Study-level background: Material from acute and convalescent COVID-19 was sourced from the United States, Italy and Spain. T cells, B-cell-depleted T cells, or PBMCs provided the cDNA or gDNA that served as material.

In Seattle, patients joined the study during active infection and were tracked longitudinally. Germline V gives CDR1 SQVTM, CDR2 ANQGSEA. Trimming left V 3 bases short and J 6 bases short, with 14 bases between. The CDR3 has 13 residues. Per the authors' pipeline: Estimation of nucleated cell counts relied on the amplification of reference gene primers. Clones were sequenced by immunoSEQ multiplex PCR, and TCRdb holds only the in-frame ones, with some missing. The DNA gave D and trimming, while V, J and clone size come from that table. This sample has 390,000 or so clones, with about 89% found just once.

The sequence was collected from a woman aged 25 to 39 with COVID-19, enrolled during active disease. J is TRBJ1-2 and V is TRBV29-1; D possibly corresponds to TRBD1 (5 bases). Specimen: peripheral blood. The CDR3 DNA reads TGCAGCGTTGATAGGGGCTTTAGTGATGGCTACACCTTC. Its protein is CSVDRGFSDGYTF. Variable domain in full (rest from reference TRBV29-1 and TRBJ1-2): SAVISQKPSRDICQRGTSLTIQCQVDSQVTMMFWYRQQPGQSLTLIATANQGSEATYESGFVIDKFPISRPNLTFSTLTVSNMSPEDSSIYLCSVDRGFSDGYTFGSGTRLTVV.